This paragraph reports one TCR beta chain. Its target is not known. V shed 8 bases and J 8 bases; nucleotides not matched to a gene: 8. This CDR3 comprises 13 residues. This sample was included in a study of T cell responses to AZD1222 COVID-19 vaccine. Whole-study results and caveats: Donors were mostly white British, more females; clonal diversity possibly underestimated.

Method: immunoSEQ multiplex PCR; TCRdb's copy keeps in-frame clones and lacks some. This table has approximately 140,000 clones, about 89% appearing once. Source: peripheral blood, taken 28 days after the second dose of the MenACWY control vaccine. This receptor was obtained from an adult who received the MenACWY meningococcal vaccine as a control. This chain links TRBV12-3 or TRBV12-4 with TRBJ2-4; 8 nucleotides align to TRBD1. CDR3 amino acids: CASGPGQGDIQYF. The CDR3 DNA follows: TGTGCCAGCGGACCCGGACAGGGAGACATTCAGTACTTC.